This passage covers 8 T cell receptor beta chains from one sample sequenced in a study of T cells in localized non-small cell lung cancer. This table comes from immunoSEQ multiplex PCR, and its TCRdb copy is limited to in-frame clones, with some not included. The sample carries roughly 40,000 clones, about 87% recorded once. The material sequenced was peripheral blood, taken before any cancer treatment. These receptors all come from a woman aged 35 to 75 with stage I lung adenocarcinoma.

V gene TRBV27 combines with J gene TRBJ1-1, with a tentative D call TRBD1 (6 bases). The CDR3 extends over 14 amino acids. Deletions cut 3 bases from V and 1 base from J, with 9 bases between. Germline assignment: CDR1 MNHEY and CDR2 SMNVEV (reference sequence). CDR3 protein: CASSLGTWNTEAFF. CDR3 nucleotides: TGTGCCAGCAGTTTGGGGACATGGAACACTGAAGCTTTCTTT.

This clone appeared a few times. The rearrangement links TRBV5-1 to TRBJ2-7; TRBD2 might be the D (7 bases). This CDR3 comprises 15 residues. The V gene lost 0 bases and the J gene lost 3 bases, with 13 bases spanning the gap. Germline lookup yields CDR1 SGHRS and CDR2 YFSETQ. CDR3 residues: CASSLGRGGDYEQYF. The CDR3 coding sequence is TGCGCCAGCAGCTTGGGCAGGGGAGGGGACTACGAGCAGTACTTC.

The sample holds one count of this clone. Here the CDR3 reads CASSLWGTSGSTDTQYF. The DNA of the CDR3 is TGTGCCAGCAGTTTATGGGGAACTAGCGGTAGCACAGATACGCAGTATTTT. The chain couples TRBV28 to TRBJ2-3; 8 bases fit TRBD2. With 0 bases clipped from V and 0 bases from J, the junction kept 5 bases outside the gene matches. Germline V gene data show CDR1 as MDHEN and CDR2 as SYDVKM. The CDR3 consists of 17 residues.

CDR3: CASSRLAETQYF. DNA for the CDR3: TGTGCCAGCAGTCGACTAGCAGAGACCCAGTACTTC. The gene calls are TRBV5-6 and TRBJ2-5; 7 bases match TRBD2. CDR1 and CDR2 from the germline V gene are SGHDT and YYEEEE. The CDR3 runs to 12 residues. After removal of 5 bases from V and 4 bases from J, the junction contained 2 bases not matched to a gene.

The chain's CDR3 is CASSSPGLAGKEQFF. In DNA, the CDR3 is TGCGCCAGCAGCTCTCCGGGACTAGCGGGTAAAGAGCAGTTCTTC. The chain employs TRBV5-1 and TRBJ2-1, with TRBD2 matching 12 bases. The CDR3 runs to 15 residues. The ends lost 3 bases at V and 10 bases at J; junction bases unmatched: 8. The germline V gene encodes CDR1 SGHRS and CDR2 YFSETQ. Full variable domain (remainder filled in from reference TRBV5-1 and TRBJ2-1): KAGVTQTPRYLIKTRGQQVTLSCSPISGHRSVSWYQQTPGQGLQFLFEYFSETQRNKGNFPGRFSGRQFSNSRSEMNVSTLELGDSALYLCASSSPGLAGKEQFFGPGTRLTVL.

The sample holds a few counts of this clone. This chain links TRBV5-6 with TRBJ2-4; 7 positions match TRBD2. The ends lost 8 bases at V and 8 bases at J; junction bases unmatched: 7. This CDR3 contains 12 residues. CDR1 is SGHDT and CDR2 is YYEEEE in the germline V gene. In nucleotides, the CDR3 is TGTGCCAGTCGGGGCGGGAGTGACATTCAGTACTTC. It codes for CASRGGSDIQYF.

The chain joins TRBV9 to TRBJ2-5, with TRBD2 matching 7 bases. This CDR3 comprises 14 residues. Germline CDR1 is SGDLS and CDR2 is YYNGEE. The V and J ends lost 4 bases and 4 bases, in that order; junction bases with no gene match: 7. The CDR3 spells CASSSRLAAETQYF. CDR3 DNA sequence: TGTGCCAGCAGCTCACGACTAGCAGCAGAGACCCAGTACTTC.

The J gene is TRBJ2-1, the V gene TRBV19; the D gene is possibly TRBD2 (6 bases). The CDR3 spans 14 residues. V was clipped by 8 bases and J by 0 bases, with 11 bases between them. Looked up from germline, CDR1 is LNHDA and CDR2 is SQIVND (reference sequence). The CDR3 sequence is CASRRESSYNEQFF. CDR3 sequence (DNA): TGTGCCAGTCGCCGGGAGAGCTCCTACAATGAGCAGTTCTTC. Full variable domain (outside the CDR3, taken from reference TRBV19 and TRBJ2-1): DGGITQSPKYLFRKEGQNVTLSCEQNLNHDAMYWYRQDPGQGLRLIYYSQIVNDFQKGDIAEGYSVSREKKESFPLTVTSAQKNPTAFYLCASRRESSYNEQFFGPGTRLTVL.